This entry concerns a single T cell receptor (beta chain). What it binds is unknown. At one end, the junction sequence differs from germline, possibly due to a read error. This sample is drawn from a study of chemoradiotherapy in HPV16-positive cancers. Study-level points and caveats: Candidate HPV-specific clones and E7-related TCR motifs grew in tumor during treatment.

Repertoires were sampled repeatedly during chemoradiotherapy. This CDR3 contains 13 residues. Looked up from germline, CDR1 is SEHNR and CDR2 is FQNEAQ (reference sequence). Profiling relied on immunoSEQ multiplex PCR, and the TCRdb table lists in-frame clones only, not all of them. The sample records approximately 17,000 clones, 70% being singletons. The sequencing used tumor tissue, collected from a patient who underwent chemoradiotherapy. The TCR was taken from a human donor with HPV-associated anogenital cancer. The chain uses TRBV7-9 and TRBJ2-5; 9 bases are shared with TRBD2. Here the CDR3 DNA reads TGTGCCAGCAGCGTAGCGGGGGAAGAGACCCAGTACTTC. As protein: CASSVAGEETQYF.